This is a list of T cell receptor beta chains from one sample in a study of blood T cell repertoires in COVID-19. Data came from immunoSEQ multiplex PCR; TCRdb stores just in-frame clones and leaves some out. The sample comprises 350,000 to 450,000 clones, approximately 86% of which are singletons, and roughly 7.1% rests with the top ten. Sequenced sample: peripheral blood. Receptor source: a woman in her sixties with COVID-19, enrolled during active disease. Both conserved end residues are part of each CDR3. The D gene is left open where the match is weak. The size field is filled for only some rows; it gives once, few, many or a size class.

CDR3 DNA: TGTGCCACAGGACAGGGGGTCACAGATACGCAGTATTTT
CDR3 protein: CATGQGVTDTQYF
J gene: TRBJ2-3
V gene: TRBV19
D gene: TRBD1
clone size: once

CDR3 DNA: TGTGCCAGCAGCTCTAGGCTGGAGGGAGTGGAGACCCAGTACTTC
CDR3 protein: CASSSRLEGVETQYF
J gene: TRBJ2-5
V gene: TRBV7-9
D gene: -
clone size: -

CDR3 DNA: TGTGCCAGCAGCCTCAGGACAGTTTCTGAAGCTTTCTTT
CDR3 protein: CASSLRTVSEAFF
J gene: TRBJ1-1
V gene: TRBV3-1/TRBV3-2
D gene: -
clone size: -

CDR3 DNA: TGTGCCAGCAGGGGACAGTCCATGAACACTGAAGCTTTCTTT
CDR3 protein: CASRGQSMNTEAFF
J gene: TRBJ1-1
V gene: TRBV11-3
D gene: TRBD1
clone size: -

CDR3 DNA: TGTGCCAGCACCGCTGGGGGGTCTAACACCGGGGAGCTGTTTTTT
CDR3 protein: CASTAGGSNTGELFF
J gene: TRBJ2-2
V gene: TRBV9
D gene: -
clone size: -

CDR3 DNA: TGTGCCAGCACAGCAACCCTGACAGGGTGGGATCAGCCCCAGCATTTT
CDR3 protein: CASTATLTGWDQPQHF
J gene: TRBJ1-5
V gene: TRBV25-1
D gene: TRBD1
clone size: -

CDR3 DNA: TGTGCCAGCAGCTTGGGAGGGAGGAACGGGGAGCTGTTTTTT
CDR3 protein: CASSLGGRNGELFF
J gene: TRBJ2-2
V gene: TRBV5-5
D gene: -
clone size: -

CDR3 DNA: TGTGCCAGCAAAATGGAGGACGGAAAAAACATTCAGTACTTC
CDR3 protein: CASKMEDGKNIQYF
J gene: TRBJ2-4
V gene: TRBV2
D gene: -
clone size: -

CDR3 DNA: TGTGCCTGGAGCGCGACAGCCTACGAGCAGTACTTC
CDR3 protein: CAWSATAYEQYF
J gene: TRBJ2-7
V gene: TRBV30
D gene: -
clone size: -

CDR3 DNA: TGTGCCAGCAGCTTTGACAGGAATGGACAGCCCCAGCATTTT
CDR3 protein: CASSFDRNGQPQHF
J gene: TRBJ1-5
V gene: TRBV7-8
D gene: -
clone size: -

CDR3 DNA: TGTGCCAGCAGCAAAGCGGGGGACAGGGAAGGCAATCAGCCCCAGCATTTT
CDR3 protein: CASSKAGDREGNQPQHF
J gene: TRBJ1-5
V gene: TRBV21-1
D gene: -
clone size: few

CDR3 DNA: TGTGCCAGCAGCTTAGAGGTAGCGGGCACCGGGGAGCTGTTTTTT
CDR3 protein: CASSLEVAGTGELFF
J gene: TRBJ2-2
V gene: TRBV13
D gene: TRBD2
clone size: once

CDR3 DNA: TGTGCCAGCAGCTTAGCTAGCGGGGGGTCGTCCTACAATGAGCAGTTCTTC
CDR3 protein: CASSLASGGSSYNEQFF
J gene: TRBJ2-1
V gene: TRBV7-2
D gene: TRBD2
clone size: -

CDR3 DNA: TGTGCCAGCGGCCCAACGAACACTGAAGCTTTCTTT
CDR3 protein: CASGPTNTEAFF
J gene: TRBJ1-1
V gene: TRBV9
D gene: -
clone size: few

CDR3 DNA: TGTGCCAGCGGGCAGGGATGGAAGGACGAGCAGTACTTC
CDR3 protein: CASGQGWKDEQYF
J gene: TRBJ2-7
V gene: TRBV3-1/TRBV3-2
D gene: -
clone size: -

CDR3 DNA: TGTGCCAGCTCACCACGAGGGACTGCTGAATACGAGCAGTACTTC
CDR3 protein: CASSPRGTAEYEQYF
J gene: TRBJ2-7
V gene: TRBV18
D gene: -
clone size: -

CDR3 DNA: TGTGCCAGCAGTGCGGACAGGGATCAGCCCCAGCATTTT
CDR3 protein: CASSADRDQPQHF
J gene: TRBJ1-5
V gene: TRBV6-4
D gene: TRBD1
clone size: -

CDR3 DNA: TGTGCCAGCAGTTTATCGTGGAGTAGAGTAGAGACCCAGTACTTC
CDR3 protein: CASSLSWSRVETQYF
J gene: TRBJ2-5
V gene: TRBV27
D gene: -
clone size: -

CDR3 DNA: TGTGCCAGCAGCCCTACCCCCGGGACAGGGAACACCGGGGAGCTGTTTTTT
CDR3 protein: CASSPTPGTGNTGELFF
J gene: TRBJ2-2
V gene: TRBV11-3
D gene: TRBD1
clone size: -

CDR3 DNA: TGTGCCAGCAGCTCGGGATCGAGGGAGACCCAGTACTTC
CDR3 protein: CASSSGSRETQYF
J gene: TRBJ2-5
V gene: TRBV7-8
D gene: -
clone size: -

CDR3 DNA: TGTGCCAGCAGCTGGACATTTGTGCAGCCCCAGCATTTT
CDR3 protein: CASSWTFVQPQHF
J gene: TRBJ1-5
V gene: TRBV12-3/TRBV12-4
D gene: -
clone size: -

CDR3 DNA: TGTGCCAGCTCAGTACAGGGGGCTCTAAACGAGCAGTACTTC
CDR3 protein: CASSVQGALNEQYF
J gene: TRBJ2-7
V gene: TRBV18
D gene: TRBD1
clone size: -

CDR3 DNA: TGTGCCAGCAGCCAAGAATACAGGGGGAACAGTGAGCAGTTCTTC
CDR3 protein: CASSQEYRGNSEQFF
J gene: TRBJ2-1
V gene: TRBV4-2
D gene: TRBD1
clone size: -

CDR3 DNA: TGTGCCAGCAGCTTAGCTGGGCCTAAGAATGATGAGCAGTTCTTC
CDR3 protein: CASSLAGPKNDEQFF
J gene: TRBJ2-1
V gene: TRBV7-9
D gene: -
clone size: few

CDR3 DNA: TGTGCCAGCAGCCTTAGGGACAGGGATTCGGAGACCCAGTACTTC
CDR3 protein: CASSLRDRDSETQYF
J gene: TRBJ2-5
V gene: TRBV9
D gene: TRBD1
clone size: -

CDR3 DNA: TGCAGTGCTATTTGGGGAGCTGAAGCTTTCTTT
CDR3 protein: CSAIWGAEAFF
J gene: TRBJ1-1
V gene: TRBV20-1
D gene: -
clone size: -

CDR3 DNA: TGTGCCAGCAGTTACGGGCCCGGGGTCACTGAAGCTTTCTTT
CDR3 protein: CASSYGPGVTEAFF
J gene: TRBJ1-1
V gene: TRBV6-5
D gene: -
clone size: -

CDR3 DNA: TGTGCCAGCAGGGGGCCTGGGGCCAACGTCCTGACTTTC
CDR3 protein: CASRGPGANVLTF
J gene: TRBJ2-6
V gene: TRBV6-5
D gene: -
clone size: -

CDR3 DNA: TGTGCCAGCAGTGAACATAGACAGGGAAACACTGAAGCTTTCTTT
CDR3 protein: CASSEHRQGNTEAFF
J gene: TRBJ1-1
V gene: TRBV6-1
D gene: TRBD1
clone size: -

CDR3 DNA: TGTGCCAGCAGCCAAAGACAGGGGGTGGACACTGAAGCTTTCTTT
CDR3 protein: CASSQRQGVDTEAFF
J gene: TRBJ1-1
V gene: TRBV14
D gene: TRBD1
clone size: -

CDR3 DNA: TGTGCCAGCAGCCTGGAGGGAGGGCCTGAAGCTTTCTTT
CDR3 protein: CASSLEGGPEAFF
J gene: TRBJ1-1
V gene: TRBV6-5
D gene: -
clone size: few

CDR3 DNA: TGTGCCAGTAGTCCTCGAGGGGGCGGCACTGAAGCTTTCTTT
CDR3 protein: CASSPRGGGTEAFF
J gene: TRBJ1-1
V gene: TRBV19
D gene: TRBD1
clone size: -

CDR3 DNA: TGTGCCAGCAGTCAAGGCAGGGGAGGGGATGAGCAGTTCTTC
CDR3 protein: CASSQGRGGDEQFF
J gene: TRBJ2-1
V gene: TRBV5-4
D gene: -
clone size: -

CDR3 DNA: TGTGCCAGCAGTTTATCGATGGGGCGGCCTTTTGGAAACACCATATATTTT
CDR3 protein: CASSLSMGRPFGNTIYF
J gene: TRBJ1-3
V gene: TRBV27
D gene: -
clone size: -

CDR3 DNA: TGTGCCAGCAGTAACAGCGGGGGTAGCTCCTACGAGCAGTACTTC
CDR3 protein: CASSNSGGSSYEQYF
J gene: TRBJ2-7
V gene: TRBV6-5
D gene: TRBD2
clone size: -

CDR3 DNA: TGTGCCAGCAGTGCCCCGACAGGCGCGTACGGAGAGACCCAGTACTTC
CDR3 protein: CASSAPTGAYGETQYF
J gene: TRBJ2-5
V gene: TRBV25-1
D gene: -
clone size: -

CDR3 DNA: TGTGCCAGCAGCCCGCCGGGCGGGGGTTCACCCCTCCACTTT
CDR3 protein: CASSPPGGGSPLHF
J gene: TRBJ1-6
V gene: TRBV6-2/TRBV6-3
D gene: -
clone size: -

CDR3 DNA: TGTGCCAGCAGTCGTAGGACAGATGGCGATCAGCCCCAGCATTTT
CDR3 protein: CASSRRTDGDQPQHF
J gene: TRBJ1-5
V gene: TRBV6-6
D gene: -
clone size: -

CDR3 DNA: TGTGCCAGCGGACAGGGGAGTGGAAACACCATATATTTT
CDR3 protein: CASGQGSGNTIYF
J gene: TRBJ1-3
V gene: TRBV25-1
D gene: TRBD1
clone size: -

CDR3 DNA: TGTGCCAGCAGCGTAAACCCATCGGGGGAACCCCTCCACTTT
CDR3 protein: CASSVNPSGEPLHF
J gene: TRBJ1-6
V gene: TRBV9
D gene: -
clone size: -